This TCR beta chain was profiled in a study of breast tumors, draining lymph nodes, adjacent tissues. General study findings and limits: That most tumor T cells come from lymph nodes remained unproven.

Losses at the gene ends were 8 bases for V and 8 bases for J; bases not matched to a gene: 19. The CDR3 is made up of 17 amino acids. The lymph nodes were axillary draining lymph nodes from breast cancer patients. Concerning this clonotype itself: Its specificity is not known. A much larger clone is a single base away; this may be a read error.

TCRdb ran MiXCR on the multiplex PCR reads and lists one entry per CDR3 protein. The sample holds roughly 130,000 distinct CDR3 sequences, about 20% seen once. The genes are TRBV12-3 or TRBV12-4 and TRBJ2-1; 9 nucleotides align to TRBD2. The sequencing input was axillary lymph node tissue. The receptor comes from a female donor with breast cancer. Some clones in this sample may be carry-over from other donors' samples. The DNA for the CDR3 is TGTGCCAGCGGTCCGGGGCTAGCGGGAAGGGGGCTACATGAGCAGTTCTTC. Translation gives CASGPGLAGRGLHEQFF.